One T cell receptor beta chain is described in this entry. The same CDR3 arises from other DNA sequences in this sample as well. The protocol was immunoSEQ multiplex PCR, while the TCRdb copy is restricted to in-frame clones and leaves out a portion. The table shows more than 450,000 clones, with around 90% occurring only once. The data derive from a study of blood T cell repertoires in COVID-19. Study in general: Collection of acute and convalescent COVID-19 samples took place in the United States, Italy and Spain. From T cells, B-cell-depleted T cells, or PBMCs came the material, which was cDNA or gDNA.

Participants, about 18 to 100 years old, spanned around 26 US areas. Either two negative PCRs, clearance, or symptom resolution qualified Cohort 3 donors as recovered. Sequenced sample: PBMCs or T cells enriched from blood (not recorded which). The clonotype was recovered from a woman aged 18-35 years who had recovered from COVID-19.

The CDR3 sequence is CASSRRTSGEETQYF. CDR3 bases: TGTGCCAGCAGCCGTAGGACTAGCGGGGAGGAGACCCAGTACTTC. The chain carries TRBV2 and TRBJ2-5, with TRBD2 matching 12 bases. The CDR3 sequence is 15 residues long. Germline assignment: CDR1 SNHLY and CDR2 FYNNEI. The V gene end was trimmed by 6 bases and the J gene end by 5 bases; junction bases not matched to a gene: 7.